These 19 T cell receptor beta chains originate from one sample sequenced in a study of follicular helper T cells after annual influenza vaccination. Specified time point: 2015-2016 season, pre-vaccination. Assay: immunoSEQ multiplex PCR; the TCRdb copy retains only in-frame clones and omits some. The data show fewer than 15,000 clones, approximately 80% seen once. The sequencing used CXCR5- memory CD4+ T cells sorted from blood, collected on the day of influenza vaccination. These receptors were taken from an adult who received the influenza vaccine.

The chain uses TRBV18 and TRBJ2-1; 11 nucleotides match TRBD2. Germline-derived CDR1 and CDR2 are KGHSH and LQKENI. This CDR3 is built from 16 residues. The ends lost 3 bases at V and 1 base at J; junction bases unmatched: 2. Here the CDR3 reads CASSPSGGGSYNEQFF. In nucleotides, the CDR3 is TGTGCCAGCTCACCTAGCGGGGGGGGTTCCTACAATGAGCAGTTCTTC.

The chain uses TRBV5-4 and TRBJ1-2; maybe TRBD1 (5 bases). Trimming shortened V by 6 bases and J by 4 bases, and 25 bases separated the two germline ends. Germline V gene sequence: CDR1 SGHNT, CDR2 YYREEE (reference sequence). The CDR3 runs 17 residues. The CDR3 bases are TGTGCCAGCACGACGGTGGGGGGAGGTTCCGGTGGCTATGGCTACACCTTC. Its protein is CASTTVGGGSGGYGYTF.

The genes are TRBV5-6 and TRBJ2-7, with 8 bases that match TRBD1. With 1 base clipped from V and 4 bases from J, the junction kept 7 bases outside the gene matches. The germline gives CDR1 SGHDT, CDR2 YYEEEE. This CDR3 is 15 amino acids long. As DNA, the CDR3 is TGTGCCAGCAGCTTGTTGGACAGGGACCTTTACGAGCAGTACTTC. Translated: CASSLLDRDLYEQYF.

On this clone: Other DNA sequences in this sample translate to the same CDR3. The J gene is TRBJ1-5, the V gene TRBV7-8, with D possibly being TRBD1 (5 bases). The germline gives CDR1 SGHVS, CDR2 FQNEAQ. With 9 bases removed from V and 3 bases from J, the gap between germline ends came to 15 bases. CDR3 length equals 14 residues. The CDR3 DNA follows: TGTGCCAGTAGCCTCCGGGACCTCAATCAGCCCCAGCATTTT. As protein: CASSLRDLNQPQHF. The entire variable domain, with the rest obtained from reference TRBV7-8 and TRBJ1-5, is as follows: GAGVSQSPRYKVAKRGQDVALRCDPISGHVSLFWYQQALGQGPEFLTYFQNEAQLDKSGLPSDRFFAERPEGSVSTLKIQRTQQEDSAVYLCASSLRDLNQPQHFGDGTRLSIL.

This chain uses TRBV4-3 with TRBJ1-2; D is uncertain. In germline, CDR1 is LGHNA, CDR2 YSLEER. Trimming cost V 5 bases and J 0 bases, with 16 bases left between them. This CDR3 is built from 16 residues. The CDR3 bases are TGCGCCAGCAGCGATTCCCAAGGACCCTCTAACTATGGCTACACCTTC. As protein: CASSDSQGPSNYGYTF.

The rearrangement uses TRBV7-6 and TRBJ2-2, with D possibly TRBD1 on 6 matching bases. V lost 5 bases and J 2 bases, leaving 18 bases between the germline ends. CDR3 length: 17 residues. CDR1 and CDR2 (germline): SGHVS, FNYEAQ. This chain's CDR3 is CASSPSLRTANTGELFF. CDR3 in DNA: TGTGCCAGCAGCCCCTCTTTAAGGACAGCTAACACCGGGGAGCTGTTTTTT.

V gene TRBV20-1 combines with J gene TRBJ2-5, with D maybe TRBD1 (6 bases). The CDR3 sequence is 10 residues long. CDR1 is DFQATT, CDR2 SNEGSKA, per germline (reference sequence). V lost 7 bases and J 5 bases, leaving 8 bases between the germline ends. CDR3 region: CSGGQETQYF. CDR3 DNA: TGCAGTGGCGGACAGGAGACCCAGTACTTC.

This clone was detected only once. This chain connects TRBV6-1 to TRBJ1-2; perhaps TRBD1 as D (5 bases). CDR1 is MNHNS, CDR2 SASEGT, per germline. The CDR3 sequence is 15 residues long. Trimming stripped 1 base from V and 0 bases from J, with 9 bases between. The CDR3 sequence: CASSEGRATNYGYTF. The DNA for the CDR3 is TGTGCCAGCAGTGAAGGCAGGGCGACTAACTATGGCTACACCTTC.

For the CDR3, the DNA is TGTGCCACCAGCAGAGGGGGTCGAGGGACAGGGATTGTTTGGCCCCAGCATTTT. Amino acids: CATSRGGRGTGIVWPQHF. The V gene is TRBV15, the J gene TRBJ1-5; 9 nucleotides align to TRBD1. The CDR3 contains 18 residues. CDR1 and CDR2 (germline): LNHNV, YYDKDF (reference sequence). The junction had 16 bases not matched to a gene; V was cut back by 1 base and J by 9 bases.

The chain recombines TRBV5-1 with TRBJ1-1; no definite D call. Trimming left V 0 bases short and J 1 base short, with 10 bases between. The CDR3 spans 15 residues. Germline V gene sequence: CDR1 SGHRS, CDR2 YFSETQ. In nucleotides, the CDR3 is TGCGCCAGCAGCTTGGTGGGGTTGGGGAACACTGAAGCTTTCTTT. Its protein product is CASSLVGLGNTEAFF.

This clone occurred a few times. The J gene is TRBJ1-6, the V gene TRBV6-6; 7 bases match TRBD1. The ends lost 4 bases at V and 6 bases at J; junction bases unmatched: 6. CDR1 and CDR2 from the germline V gene are MNHNY and SVGAGI (reference sequence). The CDR3 consists of 15 residues. The CDR3 coding sequence is TGTGCCAGCAGTTCGTTGGCAGGGGGTAATTCACCCCTCCACTTT. Translation: CASSSLAGGNSPLHF.

The chain has TRBV5-1 and TRBJ1-1, with D possibly matching TRBD1 (6 bases). The CDR3 runs to 16 residues. V was clipped by 0 bases and J by 7 bases, with 19 bases between them. Germline-derived CDR1 and CDR2 are SGHRS and YFSETQ. The CDR3 DNA follows: TGCGCCAGCAGCTTGGACGCCAGGGGATCCTCAATTGAAGCTTTCTTT. Its protein product is CASSLDARGSSIEAFF.

In its sample, this clone was seen a few times. This rearrangement joins TRBV7-9 to TRBJ1-2, with TRBD1 as a possible D gene (5 bases). The CDR3 is 14 amino acids. Germline CDR1 reads SEHNR; CDR2 reads FQNEAQ (reference sequence). Between the trimmed V and J ends, which lost 3 bases and 2 bases, there was a span of 10 bases. As DNA, the CDR3 is TGTGCCAGCAGCTTGGAATCAGGGAACTATGGCTACACCTTC. Its translation: CASSLESGNYGYTF.

The gene calls are TRBV6-5 and TRBJ2-3, with 11 bases fitting TRBD2. The CDR3 extends over 15 amino acids. CDR1 MNHEY and CDR2 SVGAGI come from the germline V gene. Losses at the gene ends were 2 bases for V and 10 bases for J; bases not matched to a gene: 8. CDR3 bases: TGTGCCAGCAGTTACCAGACTAGCGGGGAAAGTTCGCAGTATTTT. This encodes CASSYQTSGESSQYF.

This clone was counted only a few times. Here the CDR3 reads CASSLQGRSAEAFF. CDR3 nucleotide sequence: TGTGCCAGCAGCTTGCAGGGGCGATCAGCTGAAGCTTTCTTT. The genes are TRBV5-5 and TRBJ1-1; maybe TRBD1 (6 bases). Germline values: CDR1 SGHKS, CDR2 YYEKEE (reference sequence). This CDR3 is 14 amino acids long. Trimming took 1 base from V and 6 from J, leaving 13 bases between them.

The rearrangement joins TRBV14 to TRBJ1-1; D is unresolved. V was clipped by 0 bases and J by 0 bases, with 2 bases between them. The CDR3 spans 13 residues. The germline CDR1 and CDR2 sequences are SGHDN and FVKESK. This chain's CDR3 is CASSQEVNTEAFF. CDR3 coding DNA: TGTGCCAGCAGCCAAGAGGTGAACACTGAAGCTTTCTTT.

The chain is built from TRBV7-3 and TRBJ2-5; no clear D. From germline, CDR1 is SGHTA and CDR2 FQGTGA. Trimming shortened V by 3 bases and J by 5 bases, and 10 bases separated the two germline ends. CDR3 length: 13 residues. CDR3 amino acids: CASSFLPLETQYF. In DNA, the CDR3 is TGTGCCAGCAGCTTCTTACCGTTGGAGACCCAGTACTTC.

V and J are TRBV29-1 and TRBJ2-5; perhaps D is TRBD1 or TRBD2 (5 bases each). This CDR3 contains 13 residues. From germline, CDR1 is SQVTM and CDR2 ANQGSEA. Trimming left V 3 bases short and J 5 bases short, with 13 bases between. CDR3 sequence reads: CSVEGTLLETQYF. CDR3 coding DNA: TGCAGCGTTGAGGGGACCCTGCTCGAGACCCAGTACTTC.

This clone has only a few counts. The chain is built from TRBV5-1 and TRBJ1-2; D is uncertain. The CDR3 is 12 amino acids. Germline V gives CDR1 SGHRS, CDR2 YFSETQ. Trimming stripped 4 bases from V and 6 bases from J, with 10 bases between. In DNA form, the CDR3 reads TGCGCCAGCAGCCCAGGTAGCCATGGCTACACCTTC. Translating it yields CASSPGSHGYTF.